These T cell receptor beta chains were read from a single sample in a study of cytomegalovirus exposure and HLA in healthy donors. TCRdb's copy holds only in-frame clones and misses some; the assay was immunoSEQ multiplex PCR. This table holds 43,000 or so clones, roughly nine tenths found once. The sample consisted of PBMCs. The receptors originated from a man between 18 and 29 years old in good health and CMV-seronegative. Each CDR3 is given with its conserved first and last residue. D genes are given only for firm matches. Some rows mark clone size as missing; the rest say once, few, many or name a class of expanded clone.

TRBJ2-2	15	.	.	TRBV11-3	TGTGCCAGCAGCCCTGGGACAACGAACACCGGGGAGCTGTTTTTT	CASSPGTTNTGELFF
TRBJ2-3	17	.	.	TRBV21-1	TGTGCCAGCAGCAGACGCTGGACAGGGGCTAGCACAGATACGCAGTATTTT	CASSRRWTGASTDTQYF
TRBJ2-1	15	.	TRBD2	TRBV7-9	TGTGCCAGCAGCTTTGGTACTAGCGGGAACAATGAGCAGTTCTTC	CASSFGTSGNNEQFF
TRBJ2-3	16	.	TRBD2	TRBV7-3	TGTGCCAGCAGCCTAGGACTAGCGGGAGGCACAGATACGCAGTATTTT	CASSLGLAGGTDTQYF
TRBJ1-2	17	.	TRBD1	TRBV19	TGTGCCAGTAGTCCGCGGACAGGGGGCGCCTTTAACTATGGCTACACCTTC	CASSPRTGGAFNYGYTF
TRBJ2-7	15	once	.	TRBV5-1	TGCGCCAGCAGCTTTGGCACAGGGAAAATCTACGAGCAGTACTTC	CASSFGTGKIYEQYF
TRBJ1-2	11	.	.	TRBV28	TGTGCCAGCCGGACAGAGAGTGGCTACACCTTC	CASRTESGYTF
TRBJ2-5	15	.	TRBD1	TRBV6-5	TGTGCCAGCAGTTTAGGACAGGGAGGCCAAGAGACCCAGTACTTC	CASSLGQGGQETQYF
TRBJ1-1	14	.	.	TRBV7-3	TGTGCCAGCAGCCCAACTGACAGACTCTCTGAAGCTTTCTTT	CASSPTDRLSEAFF
TRBJ2-4	14	.	.	TRBV9	TGTGCCAGCAGCGCCGGGACTTACCAAAACATTCAGTACTTC	CASSAGTYQNIQYF
TRBJ2-7	14	.	.	TRBV7-2	TGTGCCAGCAGCTACGTACGGGGAAGCTACGAGCAGTACTTC	CASSYVRGSYEQYF
TRBJ2-3	15	.	TRBD1	TRBV28	TGTGCCAGCAGAGTAGGACAGGGGGCGTCAGATACGCAGTATTTT	CASRVGQGASDTQYF
TRBJ1-6	14	.	.	TRBV6-5	TGTGCCAGCAGGACAGGTTTTGGTAATTCACCCCTCCACTTT	CASRTGFGNSPLHF
TRBJ1-2	15	once	TRBD1	TRBV6-5	TGTGCCAGCAGTCGACAGGGACAGGGGGATCGCGGCTACACCTTC	CASSRQGQGDRGYTF
TRBJ2-7	14	.	.	TRBV7-3	TGTGCCAATGCGACAGCGCTAAGCTCCTACGAGCAGTACTTC	CANATALSSYEQYF
TRBJ2-3	15	few	TRBD2	TRBV5-1	TGCGCCAGCAGAACCCGGGACTACAACACAGATACGCAGTATTTT	CASRTRDYNTDTQYF
TRBJ1-1	15	.	.	TRBV25-1	TGTGCCAGCAGTGAAGGGTGGAGAGTGAACACTGAAGCTTTCTTT	CASSEGWRVNTEAFF
TRBJ2-1	13	.	TRBD1	TRBV28	TGTGCCAGCTGTAGGACAGGGGGCACTGAGCAGTTCTTC	CASCRTGGTEQFF
TRBJ2-6	16	.	.	TRBV27	TGTGCCAGCACCAATGACAGGCCCTCTGGGGCCAACGTCCTGACTTTC	CASTNDRPSGANVLTF
TRBJ1-2	15	.	TRBD1	TRBV27	TGTGCCAGCAGGTGGGACAGGGGAAATCGTTATGGCTACACCTTC	CASRWDRGNRYGYTF
TRBJ2-5	15	.	TRBD1	TRBV10-3	TGTGCCATCGCCCCCTCCAGGGGGCAACGGGAGACCCAGTACTTC	CAIAPSRGQRETQYF
TRBJ2-2	16	.	TRBD2	TRBV7-3	TGTGCCAGCAGCCCTCGGGGGGGAGTAGGTACCGGGGAGCTGTTTTTT	CASSPRGGVGTGELFF
TRBJ1-3	15	.	.	TRBV10-3	TGTGCCATCAGACAGGGAAGCGGCTCTGGAAACACCATATATTTT	CAIRQGSGSGNTIYF
TRBJ1-2	14	.	.	TRBV7-2	TGTGCCAGCAGCTCAACAAGTTCCTACTATGGCTACACCTTC	CASSSTSSYYGYTF
TRBJ1-1	16	once	.	TRBV5-1	TGCGCCAGCAGCTTATCATTAAGGACAGTGAACACTGAAGCTTTCTTT	CASSLSLRTVNTEAFF
TRBJ2-7	16	once	TRBD2	TRBV7-3	TGTGCCAGCAGCTTAACACCCGCGGGAGGGCCCCACGAGCAGTACTTC	CASSLTPAGGPHEQYF
TRBJ1-3	14	.	.	TRBV19	TGTGCCAGTAGTATACAGGACTCTGGAAACACCATATATTTT	CASSIQDSGNTIYF
TRBJ1-4	16	.	.	TRBV5-1	TGCGCCAGCAAAAGGGGTCCGGACGGACACAATGAAAAACTGTTTTTT	CASKRGPDGHNEKLFF
TRBJ2-7	12	few	.	TRBV7-9	TGTGCCAGCAGCTTTGCAGGGGAAGAGCAGTACTTC	CASSFAGEEQYF
TRBJ1-2	13	once	.	TRBV29-1	TGCAGCGCAGCCAGCGAGAAACTCTATGGCTACACCTTC	CSAASEKLYGYTF
TRBJ1-5	14	.	TRBD1	TRBV12-5	TGTGCTAGTGGTTTGGGACAGGGAAATCAGCCCCAGCATTTT	CASGLGQGNQPQHF
TRBJ1-2	15	.	.	TRBV11-2	TGTGCCAGCAGCTTAGCACGGGGAGCTAACTATGGCTACACCTTC	CASSLARGANYGYTF
TRBJ2-1	14	.	.	TRBV6-1	TGTGCCAGCAGCCCCCCGGACACGTACAATGAGCAGTTCTTC	CASSPPDTYNEQFF
TRBJ1-5	12	.	.	TRBV29-1	TGCAGCACTAAAGATAGCAATCAGCCCCAGCATTTT	CSTKDSNQPQHF
TRBJ1-1	17	once	TRBD1	TRBV28	TGTGCCAGCAGCACCCTGGCCGCGACAGGGATGAACACTGAAGCTTTCTTT	CASSTLAATGMNTEAFF
TRBJ1-5	15	.	.	TRBV19	TGTGCCAGTAGTATTTATTATTATAGCAATCAGCCCCAGCATTTT	CASSIYYYSNQPQHF
TRBJ2-7	13	.	.	TRBV7-9	TGTGCCAGCAGCTTAGCAGGCGGGTACGAGCAGTACTTC	CASSLAGGYEQYF
TRBJ2-6	16	.	.	TRBV2	TGTGCCAGCAGGGAGCCGGTCCTATCTGGGGCCAACGTCCTGACTTTC	CASREPVLSGANVLTF
TRBJ2-1	16	.	TRBD2	TRBV9	TGTGCCAGCAGCGTAAGAGCGGGAGGATTAATGGGTGAGCAGTTCTTC	CASSVRAGGLMGEQFF
TRBJ2-7	14	.	TRBD1	TRBV10-3	TGTGCCATCAAACCCGGGACAGATTCCTACGAGCAGTACTTC	CAIKPGTDSYEQYF
TRBJ1-1	17	.	.	TRBV19	TGTGCCAGTAGGGTGGGGGGTTACCACACCTCGAACACTGAAGCTTTCTTT	CASRVGGYHTSNTEAFF
TRBJ2-7	13	.	.	TRBV5-1	TGCGCCAGCAGCTTGGGCAGGGATGGCGAGCAGTACTTC	CASSLGRDGEQYF
TRBJ2-4	15	.	.	TRBV9	TGTGCCAGCAGCGTAGCTGGGGGGAGAGAGAACATTCAGTACTTC	CASSVAGGRENIQYF
TRBJ2-1	12	.	.	TRBV27	TGTGCCAGCAGTCCCGCTAGGAATGAGCAGTTCTTC	CASSPARNEQFF
TRBJ1-5	16	.	TRBD1	TRBV28	TGTGCCAGCAGTACTGGGGACAGGGTAGGCAATCAGCCCCAGCATTTT	CASSTGDRVGNQPQHF
TRBJ1-5	15	.	.	TRBV19	TGTGCCAGTAGTTACGACAGGTCTAGCAATCAGCCCCAGCATTTT	CASSYDRSSNQPQHF
TRBJ1-1	12	.	TRBD1	TRBV19	TGTGCCAGTAGTATACAGGGGGCAGGAGCTTTCTTT	CASSIQGAGAFF
TRBJ1-2	17	.	TRBD1	TRBV5-1	TGCGCCAGCAGCTTGGGGAATACAGGGGCAGCTAACTATGGCTACACCTTC	CASSLGNTGAANYGYTF
TRBJ1-5	14	.	.	TRBV6-5	TGTGCCAGCAGTTATCGACAGTCCAATCAGCCCCAGCATTTT	CASSYRQSNQPQHF
TRBJ1-2	12	.	TRBD1	TRBV2	TGTGCCAGCAGCCAGGGGGCTGGTGGCTACACCTTC	CASSQGAGGYTF